Each of the 15 T cell receptor beta chains below was sequenced from the same sample in a study of T cell clonotyping in hematopoietic cell transplantation. The protocol was immunoSEQ multiplex PCR, while the TCRdb copy is restricted to in-frame clones and leaves out a portion. Altogether roughly 30,000 clones are present, 70% to 80% being singletons, with the ten largest covering 6% to 7.5%. Time point defined: recipient sample about 28 days before transplant, after cytoreduction. Source: peripheral blood mononuclear cells, taken before stem cell transplant. The receptors here all came from a woman aged 25-40 years with chronic myeloid leukemia. Some clones in this sample may be carry-over from other donors' samples.

This chain links TRBV5-4 with TRBJ2-5; 9 nucleotides align to TRBD1. V lost 5 bases to trimming and J lost 4 bases; unmatched junction nucleotides: 9. There are 15 residues in the CDR3. CDR1 SGHNT and CDR2 YYREEE come from the germline V gene (reference sequence). The CDR3 nucleotides are TGTGCCAGCAGGAAACAGGGGGCAGGATTAGAGACCCAGTACTTC. Translating it yields CASRKQGAGLETQYF.

The V and J genes are TRBV6-6 and TRBJ2-7; D may be TRBD1 (6 bases). Germline CDR1 is MNHNY and CDR2 is SVGAGI (reference sequence). V was shortened by 6 bases and J by 2 bases, with 8 bases between the two germline ends. The CDR3 is made up of 12 amino acids. Here the CDR3 DNA reads TGTGCCAGCAGCGGGGACACCTACGAGCAGTACGTC. Translation gives CASSGDTYEQYV.

This chain links TRBV7-2 with TRBJ2-5, with D perhaps matching TRBD1 or TRBD2 (6 bases each). Germline assignment: CDR1 SGHTA and CDR2 FQGNSA. CDR3 length equals 15 residues. The V end lost 6 bases, the J end lost 5 bases, and 19 bases lay between the germline ends. This CDR3 reads CASSVGGTLSETQYF. The CDR3 nucleotides are TGTGCCAGCAGTGTGGGGGGCACCCTGTCGGAGACCCAGTACTTC.

This chain joins TRBV19 and TRBJ2-3, with D maybe TRBD2 (6 bases). The CDR3 consists of 16 residues. V was trimmed by 4 bases and J by 1 base, leaving 15 bases between them. Germline V gene data show CDR1 as LNHDA and CDR2 as SQIVND (reference sequence). The CDR3 DNA reads as TGTGCCAGTAGTACCGCCCGTCCGGGGGGCACAGATACGCAGTATTTT. This encodes CASSTARPGGTDTQYF.

The V call is TRBV7-2, the J call TRBJ2-2; D gene ambiguous. Germline loops: CDR1 SGHTA, CDR2 FQGNSA. The germline V and J ends were trimmed by 6 bases and 5 bases, with 19 bases remaining between them. This CDR3 has 16 residues. CDR3 DNA sequence: TGTGCCAGCAGTGTAAGTGGGCAGACTGCTACCGGGGAGCTGTTTTTT. Protein: CASSVSGQTATGELFF.

This chain uses TRBV5-1 with TRBJ2-3; TRBD1 matches at 8 bases. J lost 2 bases, V lost 4 bases, and 6 bases had no gene match. Germline CDR1 reads SGHRS; CDR2 reads YFSETQ. The CDR3 sequence is 15 residues long. The CDR3 reads CASSLGDRSTDTQYF. CDR3 bases: TGCGCCAGCAGCCTGGGGGACAGGTCCACAGATACGCAGTATTTT.

V is TRBV30 and J is TRBJ1-2; D uncertain. This CDR3 is built from 13 residues. The germline gives CDR1 GTSNPN, CDR2 SVGIG (reference sequence). V was pared by 3 bases and J by 4 bases, with 12 bases between. The CDR3, as DNA: TGTGCCTGGAGCGATGACACTCCCTATGGCTACACCTTC. It encodes CAWSDDTPYGYTF. Supplemented by reference TRBV30 and TRBJ1-2, the full variable domain reads SQTIHQWPATLVQPVGSPLSLECTVEGTSNPNLYWYRQAAGRGLQLLFYSVGIGQISSEVPQNLSASRPQDRQFILSSKKLLLSDSGFYLCAWSDDTPYGYTFGSGTRLTVV.

V is TRBV9 and J is TRBJ1-3, with D perhaps TRBD1 (5 bases). CDR1 and CDR2 from the germline V gene are SGDLS and YYNGEE. The V end lost 3 bases, the J end lost 0 bases, and 13 bases lay between the germline ends. This CDR3 contains 16 residues. The DNA for the CDR3 is TGTGCCAGCAGCGCAAAGGACATACTCTCTGGAAACACCATATATTTT. It translates to CASSAKDILSGNTIYF.

This chain connects TRBV14 to TRBJ1-2, with unresolved D. The CDR3 spans 14 residues. Trimming took off 4 bases at V and 6 bases at J, with 15 bases between the two ends. Germline-derived CDR1 and CDR2 are SGHDN and FVKESK. CDR3 protein: CASSLFGLGNGYTF. The CDR3 DNA is TGTGCCAGCAGCCTTTTCGGACTGGGAAATGGCTACACCTTC.

V gene TRBV2 combines with J gene TRBJ2-2; D unclear. The germline CDR1 and CDR2 sequences are SNHLY and FYNNEI. The CDR3 extends over 13 amino acids. The V gene lost 5 bases and the J gene lost 0 bases, with 4 bases spanning the gap. DNA of the CDR3: TGTGCCAGCAGTTCGGCGAACACCGGGGAGCTGTTTTTT. Protein product: CASSSANTGELFF.

The J gene is TRBJ2-1, the V gene TRBV19, with D perhaps TRBD1 (5 bases). CDR3 length: 14 residues. Germline assignment: CDR1 LNHDA and CDR2 SQIVND (reference sequence). Trimming left V 7 bases short and J 7 bases short, with 17 bases between. CDR3 sequence: CASTGQSTWNEQFF. For the CDR3, the DNA is TGTGCCAGTACAGGGCAGAGTACATGGAATGAGCAGTTCTTC.

The J gene is TRBJ1-1, the V gene TRBV7-6; 10 positions match TRBD1. In germline, CDR1 is SGHVS, CDR2 FNYEAQ. V shed 5 bases and J 5 bases; nucleotides not matched to a gene: 8. The CDR3 covers 15 residues. The CDR3 protein is CASSLWTGGRTEAFF. CDR3 coding DNA: TGTGCCAGCAGCCTTTGGACAGGGGGTCGTACTGAAGCTTTCTTT.

The chain uses TRBV20-1 and TRBJ2-3, with a tentative D call TRBD2 (6 bases). The CDR3 contains 10 residues. CDR1 is DFQATT, CDR2 SNEGSKA, per germline (reference sequence). CDR3 amino acids: CSAGTPAQYF. Written as DNA, the CDR3 is TGCAGCGCGGGGACGCCGGCGCAGTATTTT.

This clone was picked up a small number of times. The chain joins TRBV2 to TRBJ1-2; no reliable D call. The CDR3 covers 16 residues. Germline CDR1 reads SNHLY; CDR2 reads FYNNEI. V lost 5 bases to trimming and J lost 4 bases, with 20 bases between them. The CDR3 sequence: CASSLLTETPTYGYTF. CDR3 in DNA: TGTGCCAGCAGTTTACTGACCGAAACCCCTACCTATGGCTACACCTTC.

V is TRBV29-1 and J is TRBJ2-1, with TRBD1 identical over 7 bases. The CDR3 extends over 14 amino acids. The ends lost 4 bases at V and 13 bases at J; junction bases unmatched: 16. Germline values: CDR1 SQVTM, CDR2 ANQGSEA. CDR3 nucleotides: TGCAGCGTTGTGGAAGGTAAACTCGGGACAGCCCAGTTCTTC. Amino acids: CSVVEGKLGTAQFF.